A single sample is the source of the 28 T cell receptor beta chains below, sequenced in a study of blood T cell repertoires in COVID-19. Profiled with immunoSEQ multiplex PCR; TCRdb holds only in-frame clones, not every one. The repertoire holds fewer than 150,000 clones, with around 83% as singletons. The material sequenced was PBMCs or T cells enriched from blood (not recorded which). The receptors here all came from a man aged 25 to 40 who had recovered from COVID-19.

The rearrangement links TRBV11-2 to TRBJ1-1, with no clear D. CDR1 SGHAT and CDR2 FQNNGV come from the germline V gene. This CDR3 has 12 residues. V lost 2 bases and J 8 bases, leaving 9 bases between the germline ends. CDR3 sequence: CASSLMGSEAFF. CDR3 DNA sequence: TGTGCCAGCAGCTTAATGGGTAGCGAAGCTTTCTTT.

There are a few counts of this clone. CDR3 sequence reads: CASSEAAGGQETQYF. The CDR3 DNA follows: TGTGCCAGCAGTGAAGCTGCGGGGGGGCAAGAGACCCAGTACTTC. The chain carries TRBV6-1 and TRBJ2-5; 9 bases fit TRBD2. Germline-derived CDR1 and CDR2 are MNHNS and SASEGT. The CDR3 contains 15 residues. V lost 0 bases to trimming and J lost 2 bases; unmatched junction nucleotides: 1.

J is TRBJ2-4 and V is TRBV18, with 9 bases fitting TRBD1. CDR1 is KGHSH, CDR2 LQKENI, per germline. Unmatched junction bases numbered 6, after V lost 6 bases and J lost 0 bases. The CDR3 contains 16 residues. The CDR3, as DNA: TGTGCCAGCTCGCCTGGGACAGGGCGAGCCAAAAACATTCAGTACTTC. As protein: CASSPGTGRAKNIQYF.

The V call is TRBV19, the J call TRBJ1-4; the match to TRBD1 covers 9 bases. CDR1 is LNHDA and CDR2 is SQIVND in the germline V gene (reference sequence). This CDR3 spans 14 amino acids. With 4 bases clipped from V and 8 bases from J, the junction kept 5 bases outside the gene matches. The CDR3 nucleotides are TGTGCCAGTAGTAAGGGACAGGGAGGAGAAAAACTGTTTTTT. It is translated as CASSKGQGGEKLFF.

The chain links TRBV6-5 to TRBJ1-2; D is uncertain. CDR1 and CDR2 (germline): MNHEY, SVGAGI. Trimming left V 0 bases short and J 2 bases short, with 7 bases between. The CDR3 sequence is 14 residues long. DNA for the CDR3: TGTGCCAGCAGTTACTCGGAGGGAAACTATGGCTACACCTTC. This codes for CASSYSEGNYGYTF.

The chain combines TRBV5-4 with TRBJ1-1; D unclear. The CDR3 spans 11 residues. The V end lost 6 bases, the J end lost 0 bases, and 3 bases lay between the germline ends. Germline CDR1 and CDR2: SGHNT and YYREEE (reference sequence). The chain's CDR3 is CASIMNTEAFF. As DNA, the CDR3 is TGTGCCAGCATCATGAACACTGAAGCTTTCTTT.

This clone showed up just once. The V and J genes are TRBV5-1 and TRBJ2-3; 11 bases align to TRBD2. The V gene's germline CDR1 is SGHRS and CDR2 YFSETQ. The CDR3 is made up of 16 amino acids. V was clipped by 0 bases and J by 8 bases; unmatched bases: 8. The CDR3 bases are TGCGCCAGCAGCTTGGCTCTAGCGGGAGGCGGGGTTACGCAGTATTTT. It translates to CASSLALAGGGVTQYF. The full variable domain, in which reference TRBV5-1 and TRBJ2-3 provide the parts outside the CDR3, is KAGVTQTPRYLIKTRGQQVTLSCSPISGHRSVSWYQQTPGQGLQFLFEYFSETQRNKGNFPGRFSGRQFSNSRSEMNVSTLELGDSALYLCASSLALAGGGVTQYFGPGTRLTVL.

The chain links TRBV6-5 to TRBJ2-4; TRBD2 matches 8 bases. Germline V gene lookup returns CDR1 MNHEY and CDR2 SVGAGI. The J segment lost 1 base and the V segment lost 6 bases, leaving 5 bases of the junction unmatched. The CDR3 has 15 residues. CDR3 coding DNA: TGTGCCAGCAGGCCGGGACTAGGGGCCAAAAACATTCAGTACTTC. Its translation: CASRPGLGAKNIQYF.

This chain connects TRBV7-9 to TRBJ2-3; 9 nucleotides align to TRBD1. V was pared by 5 bases and J by 3 bases, with 12 bases of the junction left unmatched. The germline V gene encodes CDR1 SEHNR and CDR2 FQNEAQ (reference sequence). The CDR3 runs to 17 residues. CDR3 in amino acids: CASSPGQGSSPTDTQYF. The CDR3 nucleotides read TGTGCCAGCAGCCCAGGACAGGGGTCGAGTCCGACAGATACGCAGTATTTT.

The V gene is TRBV5-4, the J gene TRBJ1-4; maybe TRBD1 (6 bases). Germline V lookup: CDR1 SGHNT, CDR2 YYREEE (reference sequence). Trimming cost V 0 bases and J 10 bases, with 16 bases left between them. The CDR3 runs 15 residues. Written as DNA, the CDR3 is TGTGCCAGCAGCTTGGATGGGACAAACGCAGGAAAACTGTTTTTT. It codes for CASSLDGTNAGKLFF.

The gene calls are TRBV7-9 and TRBJ1-5, with D perhaps matching TRBD1 (6 bases). From germline, CDR1 is SEHNR and CDR2 FQNEAQ (reference sequence). Trimming cost V 4 bases and J 8 bases, with 15 bases left between them. The CDR3 has 14 residues. CDR3 sequence reads: CASSSSDRPKPQHF. For the CDR3, the DNA is TGTGCCAGCAGCTCTTCCGACAGGCCCAAGCCCCAGCATTTT.

This clone showed up just once. The genes are TRBV19 and TRBJ2-5; D is ambiguous. The germline V and J ends were trimmed by 8 bases and 0 bases, with 16 bases remaining between them. This CDR3 is built from 15 residues. The V gene's germline CDR1 is LNHDA and CDR2 SQIVND (reference sequence). CDR3 DNA: TGTGCCAGTTCTCCTTCTGCGGTCCACCAAGAGACCCAGTACTTC. It yields the protein CASSPSAVHQETQYF.

In this sample, this clone turned up once. This chain uses TRBV2 with TRBJ2-7; 9 bases are shared with TRBD2. Germline V gene lookup returns CDR1 SNHLY and CDR2 FYNNEI. The CDR3 consists of 13 residues. Trimming cost V 7 bases and J 1 base; bases outside gene matches: 2. The CDR3 DNA reads TGTGCCAGCAACCTAGCGGGGTCCTACGAGCAGTACGTC. This gives the protein CASNLAGSYEQYV.

There are a few counts of this clone. V and J are TRBV11-2 and TRBJ2-5, with D possibly TRBD1 on 5 matching bases. The CDR3 is 13 residues long. Looked up from germline, CDR1 is SGHAT and CDR2 is FQNNGV. The V and J ends lost 3 bases and 2 bases respectively, with 7 bases between them. The CDR3 region has the DNA TGTGCCAGCAGCTTGACAGCGCAAGAGACCCAGTACTTC. Translating it yields CASSLTAQETQYF.

A few counts support this clone. The chain is built from TRBV3-1 (or the pseudogene TRBV3-2) and TRBJ2-7; 8 bases are shared with TRBD1. The CDR3 covers 15 residues. V shed 0 bases and J 6 bases; nucleotides not matched to a gene: 7. The germline V gene has CDR1 LGHDT and CDR2 YNNKEL (reference sequence). The DNA of the CDR3 is TGTGCCAGCAGCCAAGATGCGACAGGGGTGCGCGAGCAGTACTTC. It codes for CASSQDATGVREQYF.

This clone has more than one count but fewer than ten. This chain joins TRBV6-4 and TRBJ2-2, with TRBD2 matching 10 bases. The germline CDR1 and CDR2 sequences are MRHNA and SNTAGT. The CDR3 covers 14 residues. With 5 bases clipped from V and 3 bases from J, the junction kept 0 bases outside the gene matches. The CDR3 spells CASSTSGDTGELFF. CDR3 DNA: TGTGCCAGCAGTACTAGCGGGGACACCGGGGAGCTGTTTTTT.

The chain employs TRBV7-6 and TRBJ1-2; TRBD1 aligns across 8 bases. This CDR3 has 13 amino acids. Germline V CDR1 and CDR2: SGHVS, FNYEAQ. Trimming cost V 5 bases and J 7 bases; bases outside gene matches: 6. The CDR3 sequence is CASSKGQAGGYTF. For the CDR3, the DNA is TGTGCCAGCAGCAAGGGACAGGCTGGTGGCTACACCTTC.

The V gene is TRBV4-1, the J gene TRBJ1-6, with TRBD1 matching 8 bases. The length of the CDR3 is 16 residues. The V gene end was trimmed by 5 bases and the J gene end by 0 bases; junction bases not matched to a gene: 3. Germline CDR1 is MGHRA and CDR2 is YSYEKL. The CDR3: CASSETGGSYNSPLHF. Written as DNA, the CDR3 is TGCGCCAGCAGCGAAACAGGGGGCTCCTATAATTCACCCCTCCACTTT.

This clone was seen only once. This chain joins TRBV19 and TRBJ1-5; D is unclear. The CDR3 contains 13 residues. The V gene lost 6 bases and the J gene lost 7 bases, with 13 bases spanning the gap. Germline assignment: CDR1 LNHDA and CDR2 SQIVND (reference sequence). CDR3 in amino acids: CASSPLTWQPQHF. The CDR3 bases are TGTGCCAGTAGCCCACTGACTTGGCAGCCCCAGCATTTT.

The V and J genes are TRBV3-1 (or the pseudogene TRBV3-2) and TRBJ1-1; D is possibly TRBD1 (6 bases). V gave up 0 bases and J gave up 5 bases, with 13 bases separating them. In germline, CDR1 is LGHDT, CDR2 YNNKEL (reference sequence). This CDR3 is built from 15 residues. The CDR3 here is CASSQEEGGRTEAFF. As DNA, the CDR3 is TGTGCCAGCAGCCAAGAGGAAGGGGGAAGGACTGAAGCTTTCTTT.

This chain connects TRBV5-4 to TRBJ2-2; 7 nucleotides align to TRBD1. This CDR3 contains 14 residues. Germline V CDR1 and CDR2: SGHNT, YYREEE (reference sequence). The ends lost 7 bases at V and 1 base at J; junction bases unmatched: 4. The CDR3 loop reads CASGQAENTGELFF. The CDR3 region has the DNA TGTGCCAGCGGACAGGCCGAGAACACCGGGGAGCTGTTTTTT.

This clone was detected only a few times. The gene calls are TRBV12-5 and TRBJ1-5, with D hard to call. The CDR3 is 12 amino acids. Germline CDR1 and CDR2: LGHNT and FRNRAP. Trimming stripped 5 bases from V and 4 bases from J, with 6 bases between. DNA for the CDR3: TGTGCTAGTGGTCAAGAGAATCAGCCCCAGCATTTT. Translating it yields CASGQENQPQHF.

J is TRBJ2-7 and V is TRBV7-3; 8 nucleotides match TRBD1. V trimming: 1 base; J trimming: 4 bases; junction bases outside the gene matches: 6. Per germline, CDR1 SGHTA and CDR2 FQGTGA. The CDR3 sequence is 15 residues long. The CDR3 region has the DNA TGTGCCAGCAGCTTAAGTCCAGGGGGCCAGTACGAGCAGTACTTC. Amino acid sequence: CASSLSPGGQYEQYF.

The chain has TRBV5-1 and TRBJ2-3; the match to TRBD2 covers 11 bases. Germline lookup yields CDR1 SGHRS and CDR2 YFSETQ. The junction had 7 bases not matched to a gene; V was cut back by 5 bases and J by 2 bases. CDR3 size: 16 residues. The CDR3 reads CASSFSGRVATDTQYF. CDR3 nucleotide sequence: TGCGCCAGCAGTTTTAGCGGGAGGGTTGCCACAGATACGCAGTATTTT.

CDR3: CASSPHRGIPEQFF. The CDR3 DNA sequence: TGTGCCAGCAGCCCCCACCGCGGGATCCCTGAGCAGTTCTTC. V gene TRBV14 combines with J gene TRBJ2-1; TRBD2 is a possible D gene (6 bases). The germline CDR1 and CDR2 sequences are SGHDN and FVKESK. The CDR3 is 14 amino acids. The V gene lost 4 bases and the J gene lost 9 bases, with 16 bases spanning the gap.

A single count supports this clone. The V and J genes are TRBV25-1 and TRBJ1-2, with TRBD1 identical over 11 bases. The CDR3 spans 14 residues. Germline V gives CDR1 MGHDK, CDR2 SYGVNS. V gave up 7 bases and J gave up 7 bases; unmatched junction bases: 8. The CDR3 spells CASNPAGQGGGYTF. DNA for the CDR3: TGTGCCAGCAACCCTGCGGGACAGGGGGGTGGCTACACCTTC.

The chain has TRBV21-1 and TRBJ2-2; the table names TRBD2, a call not compared with the DNA. TRBV21-1 is listed as a pseudogene. This CDR3 spans 17 amino acids. CDR3 loop: CASSRLTSGRDTGELFF. CDR3 DNA sequence: TGTGCCAGCAGCAGGTTGACTAGCGGGAGAGACACCGGGGAGCTGTTTTTT.

V is TRBV13 and J is TRBJ1-1, with 8 bases aligning to TRBD1. V was clipped by 3 bases and J by 0 bases; unmatched bases: 0. CDR1 and CDR2 (germline): PRHDT, FYEKMQ (reference sequence). This CDR3 is 14 amino acids long. The CDR3 nucleotides are TGTGCCAGCAGCTTGACAGGGGTGAACACTGAAGCTTTCTTT. It encodes CASSLTGVNTEAFF.